The 25 T cell receptor beta chains listed next were all sequenced from one sample in a study of a mutant IDH1 vaccine in newly diagnosed glioma. Clones were read by immunoSEQ multiplex PCR, and TCRdb kept only the in-frame ones, dropping some. The data show 40,000 to 45,000 clones, roughly 80% seen once. Antigen specificity for these receptors is unknown. Time point denoted: week 23, last vaccination. Vaccinated patients received 300 ug of mutant IDH1 20-mer peptide per dose, with topical imiquimod. The input for sequencing was PBMCs, taken from a glioma patient whose treatment included an IDH1 peptide vaccine. The receptors were gathered from a woman aged 18-35 years with glioma. Some clones in this sample may be carry-over from other donors' samples.

This chain joins TRBV21-1 and TRBJ2-7; TRBD1, the D gene given by the table, was not confirmed from the DNA. TRBV21-1 is a documented pseudogene. The CDR3 consists of 17 residues. The CDR3 loop reads CASSRFFTGTGAYEQYF. CDR3 DNA sequence: TGTGCCAGCAGCCGGTTCTTTACCGGGACAGGAGCCTACGAGCAGTACTTC.

Only a few counts were recorded for this clone. This chain connects TRBV19 to TRBJ1-1; D remains unclear. The V end lost 1 base, the J end lost 7 bases, and 16 bases lay between the germline ends. This CDR3 region has 15 residues. Germline CDR1 LNHDA, CDR2 SQIVND (reference sequence). CDR3 protein: CASSIGTRGVSEAFF. Written as DNA, the CDR3 is TGTGCCAGTAGTATAGGAACACGGGGAGTCAGTGAAGCTTTCTTT.

This clone was counted a single time. The V and J genes are TRBV5-1 and TRBJ2-7; unclear D gene. The CDR3 totals 13 residues. The V and J ends lost 3 bases and 5 bases respectively, with 12 bases between them. The germline CDR1 and CDR2 sequences are SGHRS and YFSETQ. The CDR3 loop reads CASSSEVGHEQYF. The CDR3 bases are TGCGCCAGCAGCTCTGAGGTAGGGCACGAGCAGTACTTC.

The chain employs TRBV11-3 and TRBJ2-7, with D possibly called TRBD1 or TRBD2 (5 bases each). V lost 3 bases and J 2 bases, leaving 5 bases between the germline ends. Germline CDR1 and CDR2: SGHNT and YENEEA. CDR3 length: 12 amino acids. The CDR3 DNA reads TGTGCCAGCAGCTTGGGGGCCTACGAGCAGTACTTC. Its protein product is CASSLGAYEQYF.

The V and J genes are TRBV6-4 and TRBJ2-2; 12 bases are shared with TRBD2. Germline V gene lookup returns CDR1 MRHNA and CDR2 SNTAGT. The V gene end was trimmed by 1 base and the J gene end by 1 base; junction bases not matched to a gene: 1. This CDR3 spans 17 amino acids. The CDR3 nucleotides read TGTGCCAGCAGTGACTGGGGACTAGCGGGGAACACCGGGGAGCTGTTTTTT. Amino acids: CASSDWGLAGNTGELFF.

This chain uses TRBV10-2 with TRBJ2-6; possible D gene TRBD1, 6 bases. The CDR3 extends over 18 amino acids. Trimming pared 8 bases from V and 1 base from J, leaving 21 bases between. Germline values: CDR1 WSHSY, CDR2 SAAADI. This CDR3 is CASLVLAGVESGANVLTF. The CDR3 bases are TGCGCCAGCCTCGTGTTGGCAGGGGTGGAATCTGGGGCCAACGTCCTGACTTTC.

This chain links TRBV9 with TRBJ1-4; 9 nucleotides align to TRBD1. V lost 0 bases, J lost 8 bases, and 8 bases stayed unmatched. The CDR3 sequence is 16 residues long. The germline CDR1 and CDR2 sequences are SGDLS and YYNGEE. In nucleotides, the CDR3 is TGTGCCAGCAGCGTAGGGGATCGGACAGGGGACGAAAAACTGTTTTTT. Protein: CASSVGDRTGDEKLFF.

The J gene is TRBJ2-5, the V gene TRBV7-9; 7 bases match TRBD1. The germline V gene has CDR1 SEHNR and CDR2 FQNEAQ (reference sequence). This CDR3 is 14 amino acids long. V was pared by 6 bases and J by 4 bases, with 8 bases of the junction left unmatched. The CDR3 DNA follows: TGTGCCAGCAGTGTGGGCAGGGGGAGAGAGACCCAGTACTTC. Translating it yields CASSVGRGRETQYF. Together with reference TRBV7-9 and TRBJ2-5, the CDR3 gives the full variable domain: DTGVSQNPRHKITKRGQNVTFRCDPISEHNRLYWYRQTLGQGPEFLTYFQNEAQLEKSRLLSDRFSAERPKGSFSTLEIQRTEQGDSAMYLCASSVGRGRETQYFGPGTRLLVL.

The chain employs TRBV7-8 and TRBJ2-3, with 9 positions matching TRBD1. The V gene's germline CDR1 is SGHVS and CDR2 FQNEAQ. This CDR3 is 17 amino acids long. The V gene end was trimmed by 3 bases and the J gene end by 5 bases; junction bases not matched to a gene: 12. The CDR3 sequence: CASSFFSGTGKRDTQYF. The CDR3 DNA follows: TGTGCCAGCAGCTTTTTCTCCGGGACAGGGAAAAGAGATACGCAGTATTTT.

This clone has just a few counts. This sequence joins TRBV19 and TRBJ1-5; the D gene is possibly TRBD1 (5 bases). The CDR3 is 16 amino acids. V was shortened by 9 bases and J by 1 base, with 19 bases between the two germline ends. Per germline, CDR1 LNHDA and CDR2 SQIVND (reference sequence). For the CDR3, the DNA is TGTGCCAGCGACGCGAGGGGAACGGGCAGCAATCAGCCCCAGCATTTT. Protein sequence: CASDARGTGSNQPQHF.

The chain carries TRBV6-4 and TRBJ1-1; D possibly corresponds to TRBD1 (6 bases). V dropped 5 bases and J dropped 4 bases, with 14 bases sitting between them. This CDR3 is built from 14 residues. From germline, CDR1 is MRHNA and CDR2 SNTAGT. CDR3 residues: CASSLDRTRTEAFF. CDR3 in DNA: TGTGCCAGCAGTCTGGACAGAACGCGCACTGAAGCTTTCTTT.

V usage is TRBV7-9 and J usage is TRBJ1-2; D gene uncertain. This CDR3 is built from 14 residues. V shed 1 base and J shed 5 bases, with 11 bases lying between them. Germline CDR1 is SEHNR and CDR2 is FQNEAQ (reference sequence). The DNA for the CDR3 is TGTGCCAGCAGCTTAGAATGGTCAGAGTATGGCTACACCTTC. It is translated as CASSLEWSEYGYTF.

The rearrangement joins TRBV6-6 to TRBJ2-1, with 10 bases that match TRBD1. V gave up 0 bases and J gave up 8 bases; unmatched junction bases: 4. From germline, CDR1 is MNHNY and CDR2 SVGAGI (reference sequence). This CDR3 has 15 residues. This chain's CDR3 is CASSYSDRGRDEQFF. The CDR3 region has the DNA TGTGCCAGCAGTTACTCTGACAGGGGGCGTGATGAGCAGTTCTTC.

This clone came up a few times. This rearrangement joins TRBV4-1 to TRBJ2-5; 8 nucleotides line up with TRBD2. V shed 4 bases, J shed 0 bases, and the junction held 7 bases outside the gene matches. In germline, CDR1 is MGHRA, CDR2 YSYEKL. The length of the CDR3 is 16 residues. The CDR3 sequence is CASSLRASGYQETQYF. DNA of the CDR3: TGCGCCAGCAGCCTTCGGGCTAGCGGGTACCAAGAGACCCAGTACTTC.

This chain links TRBV7-6 with TRBJ1-1, with D maybe TRBD1 (5 bases). The CDR3 extends over 17 amino acids. In germline, CDR1 is SGHVS, CDR2 FNYEAQ. The ends were cut back, 3 bases at V and 0 bases at J, with 17 bases in the middle. The CDR3 DNA sequence: TGTGCCAGCAGCTTGGGCGGGGGAGGACGATTGAACACTGAAGCTTTCTTT. Amino acid sequence: CASSLGGGGRLNTEAFF.

This clone was detected only once. The chain couples TRBV9 to TRBJ2-1, with D possibly TRBD1 on 7 matching bases. V dropped 0 bases and J dropped 3 bases, with 10 bases sitting between them. Germline values: CDR1 SGDLS, CDR2 YYNGEE. The CDR3 loop spans 15 amino acids. For the CDR3, the DNA is TGTGCCAGCAGCGTAGGGCAGGGGGGCTACAATGAGCAGTTCTTC. This translates into CASSVGQGGYNEQFF.

DNA of the CDR3: TGTGCCAGCAGTTTTGGGGGTCCTGGAAACACCATATATTTT. Its protein is CASSFGGPGNTIYF. The chain joins TRBV27 to TRBJ1-3; weak D call: TRBD1 (5 bases). CDR3 length: 14 amino acids. CDR1 and CDR2 (germline): MNHEY, SMNVEV (reference sequence). Trimming removed 3 bases from V and 2 bases from J, with 8 bases in between.

The rearrangement joins TRBV7-9 to TRBJ2-3, with no clear D. V was clipped by 7 bases and J by 1 base, with 9 bases between them. The germline V gene has CDR1 SEHNR and CDR2 FQNEAQ (reference sequence). This CDR3 is 13 amino acids long. The CDR3 sequence: CASTLVGTDTQYF. The DNA of the CDR3 is TGTGCCAGCACGTTGGTAGGCACAGATACGCAGTATTTT.

The genes are TRBV7-2 and TRBJ2-3; tentatively, D is TRBD1 (5 bases). CDR3 size: 15 residues. V lost 1 base, J lost 2 bases, and 10 bases lay in between. CDR1 is SGHTA, CDR2 FQGNSA, per germline. CDR3 residues: CASSLEDTFTDTQYF. DNA of the CDR3: TGTGCCAGCAGCTTAGAGGACACCTTCACAGATACGCAGTATTTT.

The gene calls are TRBV27 and TRBJ1-2, with D perhaps matching TRBD1 (6 bases). There are 13 residues in the CDR3. Deletions cut 2 bases from V and 6 bases from J, with 10 bases between. Germline V CDR1 and CDR2: MNHEY, SMNVEV (reference sequence). The CDR3 sequence: CASSLQGRNGYTF. In DNA, the CDR3 is TGTGCCAGCAGTTTACAGGGGAGGAATGGCTACACCTTC.

V usage is TRBV11-3 and J usage is TRBJ2-1; 7 bases are shared with TRBD2. CDR3 length: 18 amino acids. Trimming cost V 0 bases and J 0 bases; bases outside gene matches: 8. The germline CDR1 and CDR2 sequences are SGHNT and YENEEA. The CDR3 DNA reads TGTGCCAGCAGCTTAGAAATTTCTAGCGGAAGCTCCTACAATGAGCAGTTCTTC. Its translation: CASSLEISSGSSYNEQFF. The entire variable domain, with the rest obtained from reference TRBV11-3 and TRBJ2-1, is as follows: EAGVVQSPRYKIIEKKQPVAFWCNPISGHNTLYWYLQNLGQGPELLIRYENEEAVDDSQLPKDRFSAERLKGVDSTLKIQPAELGDSAVYLCASSLEISSGSSYNEQFFGPGTRLTVL.

The table lists this clone with a few counts. The gene calls are TRBV6-5 and TRBJ2-2; a possible D gene is TRBD1 (5 bases). This CDR3 contains 13 residues. Trimming left V 11 bases short and J 2 bases short, with 12 bases between. The germline gives CDR1 MNHEY, CDR2 SVGAGI. CDR3 amino acids: CAYKQDNTGELFF. DNA for the CDR3: TGTGCCTACAAACAGGATAACACCGGGGAGCTGTTTTTT.

The genes are TRBV4-3 and TRBJ2-7; the D gene is possibly TRBD1 (6 bases). Germline V gene sequence: CDR1 LGHNA, CDR2 YSLEER. This CDR3 region has 15 residues. Deletions cut 0 bases from V and 3 bases from J, with 12 bases between. CDR3: CASSQEPGAFYEQYF. The DNA of the CDR3 is TGCGCCAGCAGCCAAGAGCCAGGGGCCTTCTACGAGCAGTACTTC.

The rearrangement uses TRBV5-6 and TRBJ1-1; D gene ambiguous. The CDR3 covers 15 residues. CDR1 and CDR2 from the germline V gene are SGHDT and YYEEEE. V was shortened by 2 bases and J by 0 bases, with 11 bases between the two germline ends. CDR3 in DNA: TGTGCCAGCAGCTTCGGGCACAGACTGAACACTGAAGCTTTCTTT. Protein product: CASSFGHRLNTEAFF.

This chain joins TRBV10-1 and TRBJ1-5, with a possible D match to TRBD1 (5 bases). There are 17 residues in the CDR3. In germline, CDR1 is WNHNN, CDR2 SYGVQD (reference sequence). V was cut by 2 bases and J by 2 bases, with 16 bases left in between. In nucleotides, the CDR3 is TGCGCCAGCAGTGAGCGGGGGTGGCGGCGGGGCAATCAGCCCCAGCATTTT. Translated, it gives CASSERGWRRGNQPQHF.